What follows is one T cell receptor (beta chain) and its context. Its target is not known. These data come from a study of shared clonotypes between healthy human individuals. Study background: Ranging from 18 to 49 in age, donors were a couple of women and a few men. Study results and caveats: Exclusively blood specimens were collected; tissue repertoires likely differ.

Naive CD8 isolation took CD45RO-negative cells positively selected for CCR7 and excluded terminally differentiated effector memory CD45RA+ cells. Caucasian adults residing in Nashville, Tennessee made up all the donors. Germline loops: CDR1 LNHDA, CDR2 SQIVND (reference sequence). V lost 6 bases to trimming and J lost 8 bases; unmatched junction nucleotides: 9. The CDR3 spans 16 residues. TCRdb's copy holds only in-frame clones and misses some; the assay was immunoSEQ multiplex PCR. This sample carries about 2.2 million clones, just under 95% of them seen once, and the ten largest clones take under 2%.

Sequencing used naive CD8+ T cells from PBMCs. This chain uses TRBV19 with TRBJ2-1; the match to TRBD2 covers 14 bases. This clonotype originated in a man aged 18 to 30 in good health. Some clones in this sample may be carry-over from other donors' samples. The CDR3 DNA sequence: TGTGCCAGTAGCCCACCCCCGGGACTAGCGGGAGATGAGCAGTTCTTC. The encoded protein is CASSPPPGLAGDEQFF.